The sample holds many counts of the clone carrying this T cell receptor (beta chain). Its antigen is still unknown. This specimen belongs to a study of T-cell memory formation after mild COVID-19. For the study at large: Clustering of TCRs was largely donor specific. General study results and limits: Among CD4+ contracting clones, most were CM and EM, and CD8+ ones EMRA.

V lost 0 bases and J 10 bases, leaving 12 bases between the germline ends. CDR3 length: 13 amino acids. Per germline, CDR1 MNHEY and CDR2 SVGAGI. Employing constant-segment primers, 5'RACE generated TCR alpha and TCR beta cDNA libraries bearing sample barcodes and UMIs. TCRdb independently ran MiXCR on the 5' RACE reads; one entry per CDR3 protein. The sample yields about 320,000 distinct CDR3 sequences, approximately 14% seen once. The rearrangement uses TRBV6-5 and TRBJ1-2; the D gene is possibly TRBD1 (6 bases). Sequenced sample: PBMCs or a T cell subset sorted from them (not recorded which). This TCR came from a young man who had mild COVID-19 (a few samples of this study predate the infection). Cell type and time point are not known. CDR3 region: CASSYSRGYFYTF. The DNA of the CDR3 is TGTGCCAGCAGTTACTCGAGGGGGTACTTCTACACCTTC.